These 8 T cell receptor beta chains were all obtained from the same sample, sequenced in a study of T cell repertoires in cytomegalovirus infection. TCRdb reprocessed the reads with MiXCR, giving one entry per CDR3 protein. The data show around 130,000 distinct CDR3 sequences, almost 9% seen once. Input material: PBMCs. The receptors were sampled from a human donor in good health (CMV status not recorded). Some clones in this sample may be carry-over from other donors' samples.

There are many counts of this clonotype. The gene calls are TRBV20-1 and TRBJ2-7; no reliable D call. Trimming removed 1 base from V and 7 bases from J, with 17 bases in between. The CDR3 sequence is 14 residues long. In germline, CDR1 is DFQATT, CDR2 SNEGSKA (reference sequence). The CDR3 coding sequence is TGCAGTGCTAGAGCCTCCGAGCGCCTTAGGGAGCAGTACTTC. As protein: CSARASERLREQYF.

This clonotype was found many times. The chain links TRBV3-1 to TRBJ2-1, with TRBD1 matching 10 bases. The length of the CDR3 is 16 residues. In germline, CDR1 is LGHDT, CDR2 YNNKEL (reference sequence). After removal of 6 bases from V and 2 bases from J, the junction contained 7 bases not matched to a gene. DNA of the CDR3: TGTGCCAGCAGGGGTACTGACAGGGGGCCCTACAATGAGCAGTTCTTC. Translation: CASRGTDRGPYNEQFF.

At least ten counts were recorded for this clonotype. Its ends do not fully match the called genes, so a read error is possible. This chain connects TRBV12-3 or TRBV12-4 to TRBJ2-1; TRBD2 aligns across 11 bases. The CDR3 length is 15 residues. CDR3 coding DNA: TGTGCCAGCAGGTTAGCGGGGGGGCAGGGTCATGAGCAGTTCTTC. It is translated as CASRLAGGQGHEQFF.

This clonotype was found many times. The chain carries TRBV7-9 and TRBJ2-3; the D is unclear. V was trimmed by 4 bases and J by 5 bases, leaving 10 bases between them. The germline gives CDR1 SEHNR, CDR2 FQNEAQ (reference sequence). The CDR3 has 13 amino acids. The CDR3 nucleotides read TGTGCCAGCAGCTCCGATTGGGGAGATACGCAGTATTTT. The encoded protein is CASSSDWGDTQYF.

This clonotype was seen many times. V usage is TRBV7-2 and J usage is TRBJ1-3; D is undetermined. CDR3 size: 14 residues. The germline V gene encodes CDR1 SGHTA and CDR2 FQGNSA. Trimming stripped 5 bases from V and 0 bases from J, with 8 bases between. The chain's CDR3 is CASSPLGSGNTIYF. CDR3 DNA: TGTGCCAGCAGCCCTCTGGGCTCTGGAAACACCATATATTTT. Using reference TRBV7-2 and TRBJ1-3 for the parts outside the CDR3, the full variable domain is GAGVSQSPSNKVTEKGKDVELRCDPISGHTALYWYRQSLGQGLEFLIYFQGNSAPDKSGLPSDRFSAERTGGSVSTLTIQRTQQEDSAVYLCASSPLGSGNTIYFGEGSWLTVV.

The V and J genes are TRBV11-2 and TRBJ1-1; no firm D call. Trimming pared 3 bases from V and 3 bases from J, leaving 17 bases between. The CDR3 has 16 residues. Germline V gives CDR1 SGHAT, CDR2 FQNNGV. CDR3 residues: CASSLRFGDKDTEAFF. The CDR3 DNA follows: TGTGCCAGCAGCTTGCGCTTCGGAGACAAGGACACTGAAGCTTTCTTT.

This clonotype was counted ten times or more. The CDR3 loop reads CASSSRGVPYNEQFF. CDR3 coding DNA: TGTGCCAGCAGCTCCCGGGGGGTCCCCTACAATGAGCAGTTCTTC. The chain employs TRBV7-9 and TRBJ2-1; 7 bases are a match to TRBD2. The germline V gene has CDR1 SEHNR and CDR2 FQNEAQ (reference sequence). There are 15 residues in the CDR3. V shed 4 bases and J 2 bases; nucleotides not matched to a gene: 5.

Ten or more counts support this clonotype. The chain is built from TRBV4-1 and TRBJ2-2, with TRBD1 matching over 11 bases. V lost 2 bases and J lost 0; bases outside the gene matches: 5. CDR1 is MGHRA, CDR2 YSYEKL, per germline. The CDR3 totals 18 residues. The DNA of the CDR3 is TGCGCCAGCAGCCAACGCGGGACAGGGGGGGCGAACACCGGGGAGCTGTTTTTT. Protein sequence: CASSQRGTGGANTGELFF.